The 6 T cell receptor beta chains below were found in one sample sequenced in a study of blood T cell repertoires in COVID-19. TCRdb keeps only in-frame clones here, not all; method: immunoSEQ multiplex PCR. The sample includes fewer than 350,000 clones, approximately 90% of them seen just once. The sample consisted of PBMCs or T cells enriched from blood (not recorded which). All receptors come from a woman aged 40 to 50 who had recovered from COVID-19.

This chain connects TRBV28 to TRBJ1-5; possible D gene TRBD1, 6 bases. The CDR3 spans 15 residues. V lost 7 bases to trimming and J lost 2 bases, with 15 bases between them. The V gene's germline CDR1 is MDHEN and CDR2 SYDVKM. Written as DNA, the CDR3 is TGTGCCAGCACCCAGGGGTTCTGGGGCAATCAGCCCCAGCATTTT. Amino acid sequence: CASTQGFWGNQPQHF. Full variable domain (outside the CDR3, taken from reference TRBV28 and TRBJ1-5): DVKVTQSSRYLVKRTGEKVFLECVQDMDHENMFWYRQDPGLGLRLIYFSYDVKMKEKGDIPEGYSVSREKKERFSLILESASTNQTSMYLCASTQGFWGNQPQHFGDGTRLSIL.

This clone was observed once. The gene calls are TRBV7-8 and TRBJ1-3, with TRBD1 as a possible D gene (5 bases). From germline, CDR1 is SGHVS and CDR2 FQNEAQ. V was clipped by 3 bases and J by 4 bases, with 13 bases between them. This CDR3 is built from 15 residues. CDR3 sequence (DNA): TGTGCCAGCAGCTTCGGGGGGACCACCGGAAACACCATATATTTT. This sequence encodes CASSFGGTTGNTIYF.

This clone was seen more than once but under ten times. This rearrangement joins TRBV13 to TRBJ1-2; no clear D gene. This CDR3 is 12 amino acids long. Trimming removed 2 bases from V and 8 bases from J, with 9 bases in between. The germline gives CDR1 PRHDT, CDR2 FYEKMQ (reference sequence). CDR3 DNA sequence: TGTGCCAGCAGCTTAACCCGAGAGGGCTACACCTTC. Its protein is CASSLTREGYTF. Variable domain in full (rest from reference TRBV13 and TRBJ1-2): AAGVIQSPRHLIKEKRETATLKCYPIPRHDTVYWYQQGPGQDPQFLISFYEKMQSDKGSIPDRFSAQQFSDYHSELNMSSLELGDSALYFCASSLTREGYTFGSGTRLTVV.

This clone was detected only a few times. Other DNA sequences in this specimen translate into the identical CDR3. CDR3 coding DNA: TGCGCCAGCAGCCACACAGGGGGCAATCAGCCCCAGCATTTT. As protein: CASSHTGGNQPQHF. The chain uses TRBV4-1 and TRBJ1-5; 7 bases align to TRBD1. J lost 2 bases, V lost 3 bases, and 1 base had no gene match. CDR3 size: 14 residues. CDR1 is MGHRA and CDR2 is YSYEKL in the germline V gene.

In its sample, this clone was seen once. The chain uses TRBV15 and TRBJ2-3, with 7 bases aligning to TRBD2. The CDR3 covers 18 residues. Per the germline V gene, CDR1 is LNHNV and CDR2 is YYDKDF (reference sequence). V was clipped by 0 bases and J by 4 bases; unmatched bases: 13. CDR3 DNA: TGTGCCACCAGCAGAGATGGATTGGGAGGGAGGGCTTCAGATACGCAGTATTTT. Translating it yields CATSRDGLGGRASDTQYF.

V gene TRBV9 combines with J gene TRBJ2-3; no firm D call. Germline CDR1 and CDR2: SGDLS and YYNGEE. The CDR3 extends over 16 amino acids. V was trimmed by 0 bases and J by 1 base, leaving 12 bases between them. The CDR3 reads CASSVGVGEGTDTQYF. CDR3 DNA: TGTGCCAGCAGCGTAGGGGTGGGTGAGGGCACAGATACGCAGTATTTT.